This TCR beta chain was obtained from a study of neoadjuvant anti-PD-1 for oral cavity cancer. The overall study: Patients without progression received a fourth nivolumab dose around day 43, then surgical resection on days 50-56.

Broader study findings: Post-nivolumab, blood T cell clonality was significantly elevated in non-responders.

V was shortened by 0 bases and J by 8 bases, with 7 bases between the two germline ends. CDR1 is ENHRY, CDR2 SYGVKD, per germline. The CDR3 length is 12 residues. TCRdb's copy holds only in-frame clones and misses some; the assay was immunoSEQ multiplex PCR. Of just over 65,000 clones in the sample, roughly 84% are singletons; the top ten hold more than 3%. The time point denotes: after neoadjuvant nivolumab, at surgical resection. These newly diagnosed stage II-IVA oral cavity squamous cell carcinoma patients had no prior systemic or radiation treatment. PBMCs were not maintained or expanded in culture before analysis. With respect to this clone: The antigen is unknown.

The chain employs TRBV10-3 and TRBJ1-2; D unclear. Sequencing used PBMCs, obtained after nivolumab (anti-PD-1) treatment. This sequence originates from a person aged 40 to 85 with oral cavity squamous cell carcinoma. The CDR3 sequence is CAISESVRGYTF. In DNA form, the CDR3 reads TGTGCCATCAGTGAGTCCGTCCGGGGCTACACCTTC.